These 27 T cell receptor beta chains were all obtained from the same sample, sequenced in a study of cytomegalovirus exposure and HLA in healthy donors. TCRdb's copy holds only in-frame clones and misses some; the assay was immunoSEQ multiplex PCR. Here the sample spans some 140,000 clones, around 85% being singletons. The specimen was PBMCs. Every receptor here comes from a young man in good health and CMV-seronegative.

With respect to this clone: Within the sample, other DNA sequences also encode this same CDR3. This chain links TRBV5-1 with TRBJ2-3; D is possibly TRBD1 (6 bases). The CDR3 is made up of 12 amino acids. The V and J ends lost 2 bases and 6 bases respectively, with 7 bases between them. The germline CDR1 and CDR2 sequences are SGHRS and YFSETQ. The CDR3 region is CASSFTGDTQYF. The CDR3 DNA reads TGCGCCAGCAGCTTCACAGGGGATACGCAGTATTTT.

This sequence joins TRBV2 and TRBJ2-7; no definite D call. The CDR3 contains 12 residues. Germline CDR1 reads SNHLY; CDR2 reads FYNNEI. The V end lost 1 base, the J end lost 4 bases, and 5 bases lay between the germline ends. CDR3 coding DNA: TGTGCCAGCAGTGAAGGAGGTTACGAGCAGTACTTC. Its translation: CASSEGGYEQYF. The complete variable domain, with remaining parts taken from reference TRBV2 and TRBJ2-7, reads EPEVTQTPSHQVTQMGQEVILRCVPISNHLYFYWYRQILGQKVEFLVSFYNNEISEKSEIFDDQFSVERPDGSNFTLKIRSTKLEDSAMYFCASSEGGYEQYFGPGTRLTVT.

DNA of the CDR3: TGTGCCAGTAGTCCCGGCGGGATCGTCAATGAGCAGTTCTTC. It translates to CASSPGGIVNEQFF. This chain links TRBV19 with TRBJ2-1, with a tentative D call TRBD2 (6 bases). Deletions cut 5 bases from V and 6 bases from J, with 14 bases between. The germline CDR1 and CDR2 sequences are LNHDA and SQIVND (reference sequence). This CDR3 has 14 residues. The full variable domain, rest sourced from reference TRBV19 and TRBJ2-1, is DGGITQSPKYLFRKEGQNVTLSCEQNLNHDAMYWYRQDPGQGLRLIYYSQIVNDFQKGDIAEGYSVSREKKESFPLTVTSAQKNPTAFYLCASSPGGIVNEQFFGPGTRLTVL.

The chain has TRBV6-1 and TRBJ2-1, with D possibly matching TRBD1 (5 bases). The CDR3 is 14 amino acids. V lost 4 bases to trimming and J lost 6 bases, with 13 bases between them. Germline-derived CDR1 and CDR2 are MNHNS and SASEGT. The CDR3 loop is CASSASTDPNEQFF. CDR3 nucleotide sequence: TGTGCCAGCAGTGCCTCGACAGATCCCAATGAGCAGTTCTTC.

The V gene is TRBV7-8, the J gene TRBJ2-1; 11 bases match TRBD2. V shed 8 bases and J 9 bases; nucleotides not matched to a gene: 9. CDR1 is SGHVS, CDR2 FQNEAQ, per germline. The CDR3 spans 14 residues. CDR3 bases: TGTGCCAGCTTACAACTAGCGGGAGAGGGTGAGCAGTTCTTC. This translates into CASLQLAGEGEQFF.

The rearrangement joins TRBV19 to TRBJ2-7; TRBD1 might be the D (6 bases). V was trimmed by 5 bases and J by 0 bases, leaving 14 bases between them. The V gene's germline CDR1 is LNHDA and CDR2 SQIVND (reference sequence). The CDR3 loop spans 15 amino acids. CDR3 sequence (DNA): TGTGCCAGTAGTGAAACAGGGAAATTCTCCTACGAGCAGTACTTC. This encodes CASSETGKFSYEQYF.

The table lists this clone with a few counts. The genes are TRBV27 and TRBJ1-6; 7 bases line up with TRBD1. Germline lookup yields CDR1 MNHEY and CDR2 SMNVEV (reference sequence). CDR3 size: 14 residues. The V segment lost 5 bases and the J segment 7 bases; nucleotides outside the gene matches: 5. The CDR3 region has the DNA TGTGCCAGCAGTCCGACAGGGTTCAATTCACCCCTCCACTTT. Its protein product is CASSPTGFNSPLHF.

This clone was counted only a few times. Other DNA variants within this sample encode the same CDR3. The gene calls are TRBV30 and TRBJ1-5; maybe TRBD1 (5 bases). CDR3 size: 15 residues. V was clipped by 2 bases and J by 0 bases, with 11 bases between them. Germline assignment: CDR1 GTSNPN and CDR2 SVGIG (reference sequence). The CDR3 coding sequence is TGTGCCTGGAGTAGGGGAACCGATAGCAATCAGCCCCAGCATTTT. Its protein product is CAWSRGTDSNQPQHF. The whole variable domain, filled in from reference TRBV30 and TRBJ1-5, reads SQTIHQWPATLVQPVGSPLSLECTVEGTSNPNLYWYRQAAGRGLQLLFYSVGIGQISSEVPQNLSASRPQDRQFILSSKKLLLSDSGFYLCAWSRGTDSNQPQHFGDGTRLSIL.

The chain couples TRBV11-2 to TRBJ1-6; the D is unclear. V lost 5 bases and J lost 6, with 14 bases in between. Germline V lookup: CDR1 SGHAT, CDR2 FQNNGV. CDR3 length equals 15 residues. DNA of the CDR3: TGTGCCAGCAGCCTATGGCCGAGAGGTAATTCACCCCTCCACTTT. It translates to CASSLWPRGNSPLHF.

CDR3 coding DNA: TGTGCCATCGGGTCAGGGCGTAATGAAAAACTGTTTTTT. It codes for CAIGSGRNEKLFF. This chain joins TRBV10-3 and TRBJ1-4; D perhaps matches TRBD1 (5 bases). Trimming took 8 bases from V and 4 from J, leaving 11 bases between them. CDR1 and CDR2 (germline): ENHRY, SYGVKD. The CDR3 covers 13 residues.

This clone was detected once. V and J are TRBV9 and TRBJ1-1; TRBD1 matches 7 bases. Germline assignment: CDR1 SGDLS and CDR2 YYNGEE. CDR3 length: 15 residues. J gave up 11 bases and V 0 bases, and 13 bases lay outside the gene matches. The CDR3 reads CASSVEGQASSVAFF. In DNA form, the CDR3 reads TGTGCCAGCAGCGTAGAAGGACAGGCCTCCTCAGTGGCTTTCTTT.

CDR3 in amino acids: CASSLLGSSGPYSGANVLTF. The CDR3 DNA reads as TGTGCCAGCAGCCTTCTGGGATCTAGCGGGCCTTACTCTGGGGCCAACGTCCTGACTTTC. The J gene is TRBJ2-6, the V gene TRBV28; 8 nucleotides align to TRBD2. The CDR3 has 20 residues. CDR1 MDHEN and CDR2 SYDVKM come from the germline V gene. The V gene end was trimmed by 6 bases and the J gene end by 0 bases; junction bases not matched to a gene: 16.

The V gene is TRBV11-3, the J gene TRBJ2-1; TRBD2 agrees at 10 bases. In germline, CDR1 is SGHNT, CDR2 YENEEA. This CDR3 has 15 residues. V was pared by 1 base and J by 6 bases, with 3 bases of the junction left unmatched. The CDR3 loop reads CASSLGAGGSNEQFF. The DNA for the CDR3 is TGTGCCAGCAGCTTAGGAGCGGGGGGGTCCAATGAGCAGTTCTTC.

The DNA for the CDR3 is TGTGCCACGGCCGCGGGGTCCCCCTATCAGCCCCAGCATTTT. This translates into CATAAGSPYQPQHF. The chain has TRBV10-3 and TRBJ1-5; D is undetermined. Trimming took 10 bases from V and 5 from J, leaving 18 bases between them. CDR1 ENHRY and CDR2 SYGVKD come from the germline V gene. The CDR3 loop spans 14 amino acids.

V and J are TRBV4-1 and TRBJ1-1, with TRBD1 matching over 7 bases. In germline, CDR1 is MGHRA, CDR2 YSYEKL. V was clipped by 0 bases and J by 3 bases; unmatched bases: 7. This CDR3 has 16 amino acids. The DNA for the CDR3 is TGCGCCAGCAGCCAAGACCCACAGGGGACGGACACTGAAGCTTTCTTT. Its protein is CASSQDPQGTDTEAFF.

The genes are TRBV5-1 and TRBJ2-1; the D gene is possibly TRBD2 (6 bases). CDR3 length: 19 residues. The germline V gene has CDR1 SGHRS and CDR2 YFSETQ. The ends were cut back, 0 bases at V and 2 bases at J, with 21 bases in the middle. Here the CDR3 DNA reads TGCGCCAGCAGCTTGGATCCTAGCGCTGTCGCGAGCCCCTACAATGAGCAGTTCTTC. As protein: CASSLDPSAVASPYNEQFF.

V and J are TRBV27 and TRBJ1-5, with D hard to call. This CDR3 region has 13 residues. Germline CDR1 MNHEY, CDR2 SMNVEV (reference sequence). V was clipped by 3 bases and J by 7 bases, with 10 bases between them. The CDR3 region is CASSLNAQQPQHF. The CDR3, as DNA: TGTGCCAGCAGTTTGAACGCGCAACAGCCCCAGCATTTT.

The chain has TRBV6-5 and TRBJ2-7; TRBD1 matches 10 bases. Per the germline V gene, CDR1 is MNHEY and CDR2 is SVGAGI. The CDR3 runs to 15 residues. J was trimmed by 3 bases and V by 0 bases; bases with no gene match: 2. The CDR3 region has the DNA TGTGCCAGCAGTTACTCAGGACAGGGGGGCTACGAGCAGTACTTC. This gives the protein CASSYSGQGGYEQYF.

The genes are TRBV11-2 and TRBJ2-1; 9 nucleotides line up with TRBD2. The V gene's germline CDR1 is SGHAT and CDR2 FQNNGV. With 5 bases clipped from V and 1 base from J, the junction kept 12 bases outside the gene matches. This CDR3 has 18 amino acids. CDR3 nucleotides: TGTGCCAGCAGCCTTTATATGGCTAGCGGGATGTCCTACAATGAGCAGTTCTTC. Encoded protein: CASSLYMASGMSYNEQFF.

The chain carries TRBV4-3 and TRBJ2-1, with 7 nucleotides matching TRBD2. V gave up 1 base and J gave up 8 bases; unmatched junction bases: 8. In germline, CDR1 is LGHNA, CDR2 YSLEER. This CDR3 contains 15 residues. The CDR3 DNA sequence: TGCGCCAGCAGCCAAGTAGGGGAGGGCCAAGATGAGCAGTTCTTC. Protein product: CASSQVGEGQDEQFF.

This rearrangement joins TRBV15 to TRBJ2-3, with D tentatively TRBD1 (5 bases). V was pared by 3 bases and J by 2 bases, with 12 bases between. Germline V gene data show CDR1 as LNHNV and CDR2 as YYDKDF (reference sequence). The CDR3 is 15 amino acids. The CDR3 DNA sequence: TGTGCCACCAGCAGCCTTGACAGACTCACAGATACGCAGTATTTT. Its translation: CATSSLDRLTDTQYF.

The chain joins TRBV5-4 to TRBJ2-6; 10 bases line up with TRBD1. V was clipped by 4 bases and J by 2 bases; unmatched bases: 12. CDR1 SGHNT and CDR2 YYREEE come from the germline V gene (reference sequence). CDR3 length: 19 residues. The CDR3 here is CASSPPGQGKLAGANVLTF. CDR3 nucleotides: TGTGCCAGCAGCCCGCCGGGACAGGGGAAACTTGCTGGGGCCAACGTCCTGACTTTC.

J is TRBJ1-4 and V is TRBV30; 8 nucleotides align to TRBD1. The CDR3 runs to 14 residues. The junction had 9 bases not matched to a gene; V was cut back by 7 bases and J by 5 bases. Germline V gives CDR1 GTSNPN, CDR2 SVGIG (reference sequence). The CDR3 DNA is TGTGCCTCAACTCCTGGGACAGGAAATGAAAAACTGTTTTTT. Its protein is CASTPGTGNEKLFF.

The chain has TRBV19 and TRBJ1-5; 9 bases match TRBD1. The CDR3 spans 14 residues. The V and J ends lost 6 bases and 6 bases, in that order; junction bases with no gene match: 6. Germline values: CDR1 LNHDA, CDR2 SQIVND (reference sequence). The CDR3 is CASRGTGKGQPQHF. The CDR3 nucleotides read TGTGCCAGTAGAGGGACAGGGAAGGGTCAGCCCCAGCATTTT.

V and J are TRBV10-3 and TRBJ2-7; D not resolved. Germline-derived CDR1 and CDR2 are ENHRY and SYGVKD. Trimming shortened V by 3 bases and J by 3 bases, and 9 bases separated the two germline ends. This CDR3 has 13 amino acids. CDR3: CAISDPRLYEQYF. The CDR3 region has the DNA TGTGCCATCAGTGACCCCAGGCTCTACGAGCAGTACTTC.

The V call is TRBV5-6, the J call TRBJ2-5, with 8 positions matching TRBD1. Germline V gene sequence: CDR1 SGHDT, CDR2 YYEEEE. The ends lost 4 bases at V and 4 bases at J; junction bases unmatched: 6. The CDR3 extends over 14 amino acids. CDR3 sequence: CASSTAGGVETQYF. The CDR3 coding sequence is TGTGCCAGCAGCACGGCAGGGGGCGTAGAGACCCAGTACTTC.

This clone has just one count. The chain carries TRBV6-5 and TRBJ1-3; D unresolved. The CDR3 contains 14 residues. Germline-derived CDR1 and CDR2 are MNHEY and SVGAGI. With 5 bases removed from V and 3 bases from J, the gap between germline ends came to 11 bases. The CDR3 protein is CASSRGVSGNTIYF. The DNA of the CDR3 is TGTGCCAGCAGTCGAGGAGTCAGTGGAAACACCATATATTTT.